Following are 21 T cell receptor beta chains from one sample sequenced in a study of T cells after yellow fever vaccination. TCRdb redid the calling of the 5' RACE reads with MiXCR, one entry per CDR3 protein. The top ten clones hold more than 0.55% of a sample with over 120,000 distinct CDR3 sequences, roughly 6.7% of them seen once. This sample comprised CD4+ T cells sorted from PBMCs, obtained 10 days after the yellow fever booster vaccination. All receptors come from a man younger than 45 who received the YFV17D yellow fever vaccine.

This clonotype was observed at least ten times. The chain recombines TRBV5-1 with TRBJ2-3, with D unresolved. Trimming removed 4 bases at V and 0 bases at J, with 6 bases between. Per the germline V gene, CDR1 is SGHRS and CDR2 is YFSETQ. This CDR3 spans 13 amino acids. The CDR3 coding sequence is TGCGCCAGCAGCGGCCCTAGCACAGATACGCAGTATTTT. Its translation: CASSGPSTDTQYF.

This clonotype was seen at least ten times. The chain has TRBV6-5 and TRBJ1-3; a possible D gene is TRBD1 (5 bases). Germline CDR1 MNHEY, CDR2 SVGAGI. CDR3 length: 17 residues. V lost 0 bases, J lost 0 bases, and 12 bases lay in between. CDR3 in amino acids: CASSYSSGHLSGNTIYF. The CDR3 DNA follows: TGTGCCAGCAGTTACTCTTCTGGACACCTCTCTGGAAACACCATATATTTT.

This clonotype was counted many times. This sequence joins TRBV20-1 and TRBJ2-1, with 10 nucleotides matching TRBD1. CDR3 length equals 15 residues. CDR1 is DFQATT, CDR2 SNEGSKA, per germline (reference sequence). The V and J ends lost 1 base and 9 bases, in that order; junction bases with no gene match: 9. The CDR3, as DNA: TGCAGTGCTAGAGGCGACAGGGGGCGCGGGGCTGAGCAGTTCTTC. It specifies CSARGDRGRGAEQFF.

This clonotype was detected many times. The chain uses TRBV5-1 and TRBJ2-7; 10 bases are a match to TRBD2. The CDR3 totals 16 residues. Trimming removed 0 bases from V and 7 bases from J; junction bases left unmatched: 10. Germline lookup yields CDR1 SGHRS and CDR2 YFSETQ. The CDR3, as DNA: TGCGCCAGCAGCTTGGCCGGGAAGGTAGCGGGAGGAGAGCAGTACTTC. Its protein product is CASSLAGKVAGGEQYF.

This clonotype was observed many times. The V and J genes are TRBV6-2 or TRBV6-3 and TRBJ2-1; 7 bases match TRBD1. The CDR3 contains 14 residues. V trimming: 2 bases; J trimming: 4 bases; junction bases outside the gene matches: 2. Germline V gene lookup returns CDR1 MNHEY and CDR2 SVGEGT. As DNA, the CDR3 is TGTGCCAGCAGTTACGGGACAGCATACAATGAGCAGTTCTTC. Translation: CASSYGTAYNEQFF.

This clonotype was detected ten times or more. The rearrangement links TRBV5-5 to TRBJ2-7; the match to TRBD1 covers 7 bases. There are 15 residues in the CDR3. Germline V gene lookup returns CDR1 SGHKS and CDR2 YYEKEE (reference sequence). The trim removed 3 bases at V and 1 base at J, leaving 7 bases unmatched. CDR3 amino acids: CASSYRDSPSYEQYF. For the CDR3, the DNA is TGTGCCAGCAGCTACCGGGACAGCCCTTCCTACGAGCAGTACTTC.

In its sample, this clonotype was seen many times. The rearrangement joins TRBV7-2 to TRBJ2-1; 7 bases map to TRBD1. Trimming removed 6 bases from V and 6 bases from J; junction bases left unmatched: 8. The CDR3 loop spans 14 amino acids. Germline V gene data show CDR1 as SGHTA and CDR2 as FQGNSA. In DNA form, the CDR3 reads TGTGCCAGCAGACCCCGACAGGGCACCAATGAGCAGTTCTTC. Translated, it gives CASRPRQGTNEQFF.

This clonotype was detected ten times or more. The CDR3 bases are TGTGCCAGCAGTCCGTGGGGCGGGAGCACAGATACGCAGTATTTT. Protein product: CASSPWGGSTDTQYF. The genes are TRBV7-2 and TRBJ2-3, with D tentatively TRBD1 or TRBD2 (5 bases each). The V end lost 6 bases, the J end lost 0 bases, and 13 bases lay between the germline ends. CDR3 length equals 15 residues. CDR1 SGHTA and CDR2 FQGNSA come from the germline V gene.

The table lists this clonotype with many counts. The DNA of the CDR3 is TGTGCCAGCACCCGGGGAGGGGTAAACACCGGGGAGCTGTTTTTT. This encodes CASTRGGVNTGELFF. The chain links TRBV28 to TRBJ2-2; the match to TRBD2 covers 7 bases. V shed 7 bases and J 2 bases; nucleotides not matched to a gene: 7. The CDR3 length is 15 residues. CDR1 is MDHEN and CDR2 is SYDVKM in the germline V gene.

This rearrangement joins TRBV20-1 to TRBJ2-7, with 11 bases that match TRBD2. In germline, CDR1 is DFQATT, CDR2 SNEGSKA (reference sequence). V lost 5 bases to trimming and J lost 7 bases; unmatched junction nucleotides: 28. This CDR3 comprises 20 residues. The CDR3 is CSAFNRDTLLSGRAVREQYF. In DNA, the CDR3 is TGCAGTGCTTTTAACCGGGACACCCTTCTTAGCGGGAGGGCCGTAAGAGAGCAGTACTTC.

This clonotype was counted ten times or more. Written as DNA, the CDR3 is TGTGCCAGCAGCTTAGTTAATCAAGAGACCCAGTACTTC. Its protein is CASSLVNQETQYF. The chain couples TRBV7-2 to TRBJ2-5; D not certain. V was cut by 1 base and J by 2 bases, with 5 bases left in between. This CDR3 comprises 13 residues. Germline-derived CDR1 and CDR2 are SGHTA and FQGNSA.

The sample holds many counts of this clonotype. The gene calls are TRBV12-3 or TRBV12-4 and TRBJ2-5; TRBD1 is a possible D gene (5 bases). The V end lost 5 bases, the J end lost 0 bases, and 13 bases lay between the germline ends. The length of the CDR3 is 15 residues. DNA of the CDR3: TGTGCCAGCAGTCGCGAAAGACAGAACCAAGAGACCCAGTACTTC. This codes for CASSRERQNQETQYF.

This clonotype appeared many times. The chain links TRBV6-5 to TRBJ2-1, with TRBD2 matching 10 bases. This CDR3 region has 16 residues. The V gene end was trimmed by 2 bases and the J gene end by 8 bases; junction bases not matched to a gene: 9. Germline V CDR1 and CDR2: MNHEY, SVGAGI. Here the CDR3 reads CASSYALAGEVDEQFF. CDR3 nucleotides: TGTGCCAGCAGTTACGCCCTAGCGGGAGAGGTCGATGAGCAGTTCTTC.

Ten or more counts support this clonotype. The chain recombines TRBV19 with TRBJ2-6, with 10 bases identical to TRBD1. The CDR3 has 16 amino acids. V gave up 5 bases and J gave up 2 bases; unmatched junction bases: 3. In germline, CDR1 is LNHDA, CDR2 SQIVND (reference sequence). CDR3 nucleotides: TGTGCCAGTAGTCCGGACAGGGGGGCTGGGGCCAACGTCCTGACTTTC. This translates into CASSPDRGAGANVLTF. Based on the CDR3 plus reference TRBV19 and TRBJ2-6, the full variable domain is DGGITQSPKYLFRKEGQNVTLSCEQNLNHDAMYWYRQDPGQGLRLIYYSQIVNDFQKGDIAEGYSVSREKKESFPLTVTSAQKNPTAFYLCASSPDRGAGANVLTFGAGSRLTVL.

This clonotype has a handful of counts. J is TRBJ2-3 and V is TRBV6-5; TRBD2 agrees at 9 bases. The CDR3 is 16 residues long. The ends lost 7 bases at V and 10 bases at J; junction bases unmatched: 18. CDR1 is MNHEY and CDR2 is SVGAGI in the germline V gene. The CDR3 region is CASIFAGGRAGGAQYF. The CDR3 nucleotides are TGTGCCAGCATCTTCGCAGGCGGGCGCGCGGGGGGGGCGCAGTATTTT.

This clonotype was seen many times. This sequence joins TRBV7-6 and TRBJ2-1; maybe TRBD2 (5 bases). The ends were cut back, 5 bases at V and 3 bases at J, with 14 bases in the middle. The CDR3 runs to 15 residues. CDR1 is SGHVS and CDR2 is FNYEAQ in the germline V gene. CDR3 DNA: TGTGCCAGCAGCCCCGGAAACGGGAACTACAATGAGCAGTTCTTC. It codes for CASSPGNGNYNEQFF. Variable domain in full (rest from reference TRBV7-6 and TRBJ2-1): GAGVSQSPRYKVTKRGQDVALRCDPISGHVSLYWYRQALGQGPEFLTYFNYEAQQDKSGLPNDRFSAERPEGSISTLTIQRTEQRDSAMYRCASSPGNGNYNEQFFGPGTRLTVL.

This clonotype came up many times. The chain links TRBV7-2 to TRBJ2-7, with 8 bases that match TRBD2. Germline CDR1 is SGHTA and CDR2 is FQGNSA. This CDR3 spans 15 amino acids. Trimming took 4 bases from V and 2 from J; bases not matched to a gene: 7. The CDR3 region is CASSSQLAGAYEQYF. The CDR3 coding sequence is TGTGCCAGCAGCTCCCAGCTAGCGGGTGCCTACGAGCAGTACTTC.

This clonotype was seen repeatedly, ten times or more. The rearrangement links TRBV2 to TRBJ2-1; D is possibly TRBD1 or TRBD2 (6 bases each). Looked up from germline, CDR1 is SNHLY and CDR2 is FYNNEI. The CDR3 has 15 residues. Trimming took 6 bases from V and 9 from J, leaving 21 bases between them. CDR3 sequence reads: CASRSLGGGVGEQFF. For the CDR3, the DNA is TGTGCCAGCAGGTCTCTCGGGGGCGGGGTAGGTGAGCAGTTCTTC.

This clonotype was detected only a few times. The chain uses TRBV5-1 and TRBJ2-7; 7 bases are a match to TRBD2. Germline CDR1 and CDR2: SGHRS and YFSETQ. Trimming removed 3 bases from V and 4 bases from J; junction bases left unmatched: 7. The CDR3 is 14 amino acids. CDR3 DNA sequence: TGCGCCAGCAGCTCCGGCGGGAGATCGTACGAGCAGTACTTC. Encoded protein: CASSSGGRSYEQYF.

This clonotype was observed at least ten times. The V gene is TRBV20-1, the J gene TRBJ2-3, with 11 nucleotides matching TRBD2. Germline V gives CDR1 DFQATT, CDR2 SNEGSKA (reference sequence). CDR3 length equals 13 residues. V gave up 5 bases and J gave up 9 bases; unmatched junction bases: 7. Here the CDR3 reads CSAGTSGVGTQYF. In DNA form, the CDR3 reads TGCAGTGCTGGGACTAGCGGAGTAGGGACGCAGTATTTT.

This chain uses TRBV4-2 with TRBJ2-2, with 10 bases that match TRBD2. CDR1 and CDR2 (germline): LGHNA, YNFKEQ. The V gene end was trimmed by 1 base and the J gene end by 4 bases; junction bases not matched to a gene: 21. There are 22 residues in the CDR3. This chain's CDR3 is CASSQAYGTKLAGVPVTGELFF. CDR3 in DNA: TGTGCCAGCAGCCAAGCTTATGGGACCAAGCTAGCGGGAGTCCCAGTCACCGGGGAGCTGTTTTTT.